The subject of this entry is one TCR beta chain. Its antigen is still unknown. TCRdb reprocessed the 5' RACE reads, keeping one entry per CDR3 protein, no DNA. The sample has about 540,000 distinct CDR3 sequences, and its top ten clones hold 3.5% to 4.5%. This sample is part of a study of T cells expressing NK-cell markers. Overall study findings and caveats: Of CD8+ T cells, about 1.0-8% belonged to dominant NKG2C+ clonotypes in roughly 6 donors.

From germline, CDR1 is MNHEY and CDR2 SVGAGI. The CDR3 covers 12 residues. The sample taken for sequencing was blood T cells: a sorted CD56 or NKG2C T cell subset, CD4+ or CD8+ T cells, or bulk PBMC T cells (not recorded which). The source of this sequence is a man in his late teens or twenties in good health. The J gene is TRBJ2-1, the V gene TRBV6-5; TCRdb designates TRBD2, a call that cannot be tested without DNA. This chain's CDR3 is CASSYGLNEQFF.